The clone carrying this T cell receptor (beta chain) is labeled as medium-sized. Its antigen is currently unknown. Generated by immunoSEQ multiplex PCR, the TCRdb table keeps only in-frame clones and is missing some. Of tens of thousands of clones listed, about three quarters are singletons. The data originate from a study of a mutant IDH1 vaccine in newly diagnosed glioma. This sample's time point: week 23, last vaccination. The study gave 300 ug of mutant IDH1 20-mer peptide per vaccine dose, with topical imiquimod. The germline V gene encodes CDR1 SQVTM and CDR2 ANQGSEA. V was pared by 4 bases and J by 8 bases, with 20 bases between. The CDR3 contains 14 residues.

Here the sequenced sample was PBMCs, taken from a glioma patient whose treatment included an IDH1 peptide vaccine. The J gene is TRBJ1-2, the V gene TRBV29-1, with D possibly matching TRBD1 (5 bases). The receptor was derived from a man in his fifties with glioma. CDR3 amino acids: CSVAKLRDPFGYTF. The CDR3 bases are TGCAGCGTTGCTAAGCTCCGGGACCCCTTCGGCTACACCTTC. Together with reference TRBV29-1 and TRBJ1-2, the CDR3 gives the full variable domain: SAVISQKPSRDICQRGTSLTIQCQVDSQVTMMFWYRQQPGQSLTLIATANQGSEATYESGFVIDKFPISRPNLTFSTLTVSNMSPEDSSIYLCSVAKLRDPFGYTFGSGTRLTVV.